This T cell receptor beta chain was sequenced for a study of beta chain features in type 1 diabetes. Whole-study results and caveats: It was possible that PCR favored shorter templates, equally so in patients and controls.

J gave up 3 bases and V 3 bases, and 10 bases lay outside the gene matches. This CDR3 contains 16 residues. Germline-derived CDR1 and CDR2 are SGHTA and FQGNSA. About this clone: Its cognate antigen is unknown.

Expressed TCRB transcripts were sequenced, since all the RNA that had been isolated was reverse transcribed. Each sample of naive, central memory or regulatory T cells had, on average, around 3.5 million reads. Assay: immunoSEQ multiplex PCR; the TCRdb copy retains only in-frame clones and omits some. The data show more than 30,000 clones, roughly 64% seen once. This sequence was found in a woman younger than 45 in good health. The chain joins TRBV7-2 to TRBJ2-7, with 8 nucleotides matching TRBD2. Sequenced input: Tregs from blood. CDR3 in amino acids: CASSFRPGTRDYEQYF. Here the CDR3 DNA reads TGTGCCAGCAGCTTTAGGCCCGGGACTAGGGACTACGAGCAGTACTTC.